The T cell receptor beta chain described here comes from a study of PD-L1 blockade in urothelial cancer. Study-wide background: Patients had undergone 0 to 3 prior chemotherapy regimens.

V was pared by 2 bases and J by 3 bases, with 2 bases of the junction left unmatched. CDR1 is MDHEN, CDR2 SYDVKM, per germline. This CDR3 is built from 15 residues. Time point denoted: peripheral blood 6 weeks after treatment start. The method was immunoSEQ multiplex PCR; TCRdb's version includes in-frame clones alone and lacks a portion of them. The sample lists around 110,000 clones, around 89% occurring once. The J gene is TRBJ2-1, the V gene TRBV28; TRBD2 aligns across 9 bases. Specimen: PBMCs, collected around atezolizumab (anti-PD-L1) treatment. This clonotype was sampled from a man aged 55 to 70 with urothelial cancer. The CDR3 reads CASSLVAGVYNEQFF. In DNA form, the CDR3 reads TGTGCCAGCAGTTTAGTAGCGGGGGTCTACAATGAGCAGTTCTTC.